The 15 T cell receptor beta chains below come from one sample, sequenced in a study of blood T cell repertoires in COVID-19. TCRdb's copy holds only in-frame clones and misses some; the assay was immunoSEQ multiplex PCR. The sample has about 130,000 clones; roughly 87% are singletons. The material sequenced was peripheral blood. These receptors came from a man aged 80 or over with active or convalescent COVID-19.

This chain connects TRBV5-8 to TRBJ2-3; D perhaps matches TRBD1 (5 bases). V was clipped by 1 base and J by 3 bases, with 6 bases between them. The CDR3 is made up of 13 amino acids. Germline V gives CDR1 SGHTS, CDR2 YDEGEE. The DNA of the CDR3 is TGTGCCAGCAGCTTGAAGGGGACAGATACGCAGTATTTT. Its translation: CASSLKGTDTQYF.

V is TRBV6-6 and J is TRBJ1-1; possible D gene TRBD1, 6 bases. The ends were cut back, 7 bases at V and 1 base at J, with 13 bases in the middle. This CDR3 has 14 amino acids. CDR1 and CDR2 from the germline V gene are MNHNY and SVGAGI (reference sequence). The CDR3 nucleotides read TGTGCCAGCAACGGACAGACCTCGAACACTGAAGCTTTCTTT. Its protein product is CASNGQTSNTEAFF.

The rearrangement uses TRBV7-8 and TRBJ2-5, with D perhaps TRBD2 (5 bases). With 0 bases removed from V and 5 bases from J, the gap between germline ends came to 7 bases. Germline V lookup: CDR1 SGHVS, CDR2 FQNEAQ. This CDR3 is 13 amino acids long. CDR3 sequence: CASSLAGMETQYF. Written as DNA, the CDR3 is TGTGCCAGCAGCTTAGCCGGGATGGAGACCCAGTACTTC.

This sequence joins TRBV19 and TRBJ2-5, with 7 bases matching TRBD2. This CDR3 contains 14 residues. V lost 9 bases to trimming and J lost 5 bases; unmatched junction nucleotides: 12. Germline assignment: CDR1 LNHDA and CDR2 SQIVND (reference sequence). CDR3 sequence: CASGFRAGEETQYF. CDR3 sequence (DNA): TGTGCCAGCGGTTTCCGGGCGGGGGAGGAGACCCAGTACTTC.

The chain couples TRBV7-9 to TRBJ1-5, with 9 bases that match TRBD1. Germline lookup yields CDR1 SEHNR and CDR2 FQNEAQ (reference sequence). CDR3 length: 16 residues. V shed 5 bases, J shed 3 bases, and the junction held 8 bases outside the gene matches. CDR3 nucleotide sequence: TGTGCCAGCAGCCGCTACAGGGGGCAGTCCAATCAGCCCCAGCATTTT. It yields the protein CASSRYRGQSNQPQHF.

This chain uses TRBV5-6 with TRBJ1-3; the D is unclear. V was shortened by 3 bases and J by 0 bases, with 19 bases between the two germline ends. CDR1 is SGHDT, CDR2 YYEEEE, per germline. The CDR3 loop spans 18 amino acids. In DNA form, the CDR3 reads TGTGCCAGCAGCTATTTCGGTTTTTCAATGAGCTCTGGAAACACCATATATTTT. Amino acid sequence: CASSYFGFSMSSGNTIYF.

The genes are TRBV7-3 and TRBJ2-3; 8 nucleotides align to TRBD2. Germline V gives CDR1 SGHTA, CDR2 FQGTGA. This CDR3 comprises 18 residues. V shed 3 bases, J shed 0 bases, and the junction held 11 bases outside the gene matches. The CDR3 reads CASSLGRGGRPSTDTQYF. The CDR3 DNA reads TGTGCCAGCAGCTTGGGCCGCGGGGGGCGTCCTAGCACAGATACGCAGTATTTT.

This rearrangement joins TRBV19 to TRBJ2-7, with a tentative D call TRBD2 (6 bases). This CDR3 has 14 residues. Germline V CDR1 and CDR2: LNHDA, SQIVND (reference sequence). The germline V and J ends were trimmed by 0 bases and 7 bases, with 13 bases remaining between them. CDR3 in amino acids: CASSIDIRRGEQYF. The CDR3 nucleotides are TGTGCCAGTAGTATAGATATAAGGCGGGGTGAGCAGTACTTC.

The V and J genes are TRBV11-3 and TRBJ1-2, with D possibly TRBD1 on 5 matching bases. V was cut by 8 bases and J by 6 bases, with 19 bases left in between. The CDR3 is 14 residues long. The germline V gene encodes CDR1 SGHNT and CDR2 YENEEA. The CDR3 coding sequence is TGTGCCAGCCGTCTCAGGGAACAGATACATGGCTACACCTTC. Residues: CASRLREQIHGYTF.

The V and J genes are TRBV7-2 and TRBJ2-1, with 9 bases identical to TRBD2. This CDR3 contains 18 residues. The V gene's germline CDR1 is SGHTA and CDR2 FQGNSA. Trimming cost V 3 bases and J 0 bases; bases outside gene matches: 9. The CDR3 nucleotides are TGTGCCAGCAGCTTTGTTAGCGGGAGCCGCAGCTCCTACAATGAGCAGTTCTTC. It encodes CASSFVSGSRSSYNEQFF.

The rearrangement joins TRBV19 to TRBJ1-6, with a tentative D call TRBD1 (6 bases). The CDR3 runs to 15 residues. Germline assignment: CDR1 LNHDA and CDR2 SQIVND (reference sequence). The V end lost 0 bases, the J end lost 7 bases, and 10 bases lay between the germline ends. In DNA, the CDR3 is TGTGCCAGTAGTATAGAAACAGGGTTGAATTCACCCCTCCACTTT. Encoded protein: CASSIETGLNSPLHF. Complete variable domain (other parts from reference TRBV19 and TRBJ1-6): DGGITQSPKYLFRKEGQNVTLSCEQNLNHDAMYWYRQDPGQGLRLIYYSQIVNDFQKGDIAEGYSVSREKKESFPLTVTSAQKNPTAFYLCASSIETGLNSPLHFGNGTRLTVT.

The rearrangement links TRBV9 to TRBJ2-5, with D perhaps TRBD2 (6 bases). Trimming removed 3 bases from V and 5 bases from J, with 14 bases in between. Germline CDR1 is SGDLS and CDR2 is YYNGEE. This CDR3 is built from 14 residues. DNA of the CDR3: TGTGCCAGCAGCGGGGACTTGACGGTGGAGACCCAGTACTTC. It encodes CASSGDLTVETQYF. The whole variable domain, filled in from reference TRBV9 and TRBJ2-5, reads DSGVTQTPKHLITATGQRVTLRCSPRSGDLSVYWYQQSLDQGLQFLIQYYNGEERAKGNILERFSAQQFPDLHSELNLSSLELGDSALYFCASSGDLTVETQYFGPGTRLLVL.

The V call is TRBV4-3, the J call TRBJ2-1, with D possibly being TRBD1 (6 bases). CDR1 and CDR2 from the germline V gene are LGHNA and YSLEER. The ends were cut back, 3 bases at V and 2 bases at J, with 17 bases in the middle. The length of the CDR3 is 17 residues. For the CDR3, the DNA is TGCGCCAGCAGCCAGGAAGATAGTGGGGGCACCTACAATGAGCAGTTCTTC. This codes for CASSQEDSGGTYNEQFF.

The gene calls are TRBV4-1 and TRBJ2-3; weak D call: TRBD1 (5 bases). V was trimmed by 0 bases and J by 3 bases, leaving 13 bases between them. Germline CDR1 and CDR2: MGHRA and YSYEKL. The CDR3 covers 16 residues. Here the CDR3 DNA reads TGCGCCAGCAGCCAAGATTTCAGGGATCGGACAGATACGCAGTATTTT. Translated, it gives CASSQDFRDRTDTQYF.

CDR3 coding DNA: TGTGCCAGCTCACCAACCGGGAGAGGGGTGGGCACAGATACGCAGTATTTT. Its translation: CASSPTGRGVGTDTQYF. V and J are TRBV18 and TRBJ2-3, with a tentative D call TRBD2 (6 bases). CDR1 is KGHSH, CDR2 LQKENI, per germline. CDR3 length: 17 residues. V lost 2 bases and J 1 base, leaving 16 bases between the germline ends.